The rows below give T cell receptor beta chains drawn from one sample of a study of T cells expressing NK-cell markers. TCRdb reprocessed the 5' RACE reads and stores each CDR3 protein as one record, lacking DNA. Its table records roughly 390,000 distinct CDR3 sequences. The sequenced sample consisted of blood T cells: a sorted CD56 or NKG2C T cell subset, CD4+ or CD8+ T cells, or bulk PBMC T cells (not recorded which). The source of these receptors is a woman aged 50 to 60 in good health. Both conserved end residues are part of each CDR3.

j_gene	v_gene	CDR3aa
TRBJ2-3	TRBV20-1	CSARSPAHFTDTQYF
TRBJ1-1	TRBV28	CASLGQGYTEAFF
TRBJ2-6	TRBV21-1	CASIRSPGQRFSGANVLTF
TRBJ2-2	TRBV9	CASSRGGAGELFF
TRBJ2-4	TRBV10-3	CAITSGGIQYF
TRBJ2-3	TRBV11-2	CASSFGFRDTQYF
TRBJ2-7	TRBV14	CASSQIQASFYEQYF
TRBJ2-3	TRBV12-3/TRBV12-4	CASSSSREGDTQYF
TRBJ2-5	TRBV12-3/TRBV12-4	CASSSSGESEAQYF
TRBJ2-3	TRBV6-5	CASKSGGDADTQYF
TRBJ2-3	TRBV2	CASSVRLAGRPDTQYF
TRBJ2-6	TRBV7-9	CASLISGANVLTF
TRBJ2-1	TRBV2	CASSPRLAGSYNEQFF
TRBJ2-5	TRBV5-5	CASSLELAGLEETQYF
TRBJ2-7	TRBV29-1	CSVEKSDGQGSSYEQYF
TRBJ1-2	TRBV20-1	CSAREDRGDYGYTF
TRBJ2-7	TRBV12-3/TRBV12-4	CASSWSFPYEQYF
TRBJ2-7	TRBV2	CASRRLNEQYF
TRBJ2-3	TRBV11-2	CASSLEPHTQYF
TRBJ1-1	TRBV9	CASSVGSGLGNTEAFF
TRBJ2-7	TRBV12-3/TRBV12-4	CASSFPGNSYEQYF
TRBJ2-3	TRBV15	CATSREAGSDTQYF
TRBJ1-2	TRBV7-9	CASSLEGGGYGYTF
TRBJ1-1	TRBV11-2	CASTRTNTEAFF
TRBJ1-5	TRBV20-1	CSAPRQGGNQPQHF
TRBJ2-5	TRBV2	CASSSPRETQYF
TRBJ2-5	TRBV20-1	CSARGSETGRETQYF
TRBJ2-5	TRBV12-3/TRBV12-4	CASSLTSSGGSQYF
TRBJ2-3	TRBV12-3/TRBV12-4	CASKILSGGQADTQYF
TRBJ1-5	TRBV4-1	CASSQVQGDNQPQHF
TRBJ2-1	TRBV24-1	CATSDAGHARNNEQFF
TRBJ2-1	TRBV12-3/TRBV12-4	CASSFRGLYNEQFF
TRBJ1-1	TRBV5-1	CASSLAGNTEAFF
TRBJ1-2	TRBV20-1	CSARTPWDKQYGYTF
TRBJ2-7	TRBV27	CASSSQAGGRAYEQYF
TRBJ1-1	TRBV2	CACRTVNTEAFF
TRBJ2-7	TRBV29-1	CSVRTGPGEQYF
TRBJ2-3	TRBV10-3	CAISERGRTKSTDTQYF
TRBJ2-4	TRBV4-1	CASRATAGTKNIQYF
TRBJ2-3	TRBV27	CASRGRSRSPDTQYF
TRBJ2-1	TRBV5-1	CASSAIGTELSYNEQFF
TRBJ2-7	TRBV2	CASREGLHEQYF
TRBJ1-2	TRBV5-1	CASSETQGSYGYTF
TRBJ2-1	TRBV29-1	CSVELEYNEQFF
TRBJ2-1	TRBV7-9	CASSSRTNEQFF
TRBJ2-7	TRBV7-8	CASSGGIEYEQYF
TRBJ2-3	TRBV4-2	CASSQDGPHSDTQYF
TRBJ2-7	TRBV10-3	CATRIGDYEQYF
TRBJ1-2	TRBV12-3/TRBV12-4	CASNHGGLYGYTF
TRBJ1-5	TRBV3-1	CASSHEGRPQHF
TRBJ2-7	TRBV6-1	CASRPGQVISYEQYF
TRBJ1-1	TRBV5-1	CASSLGRTVNTEAFF
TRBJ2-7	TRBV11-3	CASSLWGLAATYEQYF
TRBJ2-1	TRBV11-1	CASSLGTSGFLRHNEQFF